Following are 22 T cell receptor beta chains from one sample sequenced in a study of T cells in Graves' hyperthyroidism and ophthalmopathy. The TCR beta CDR3 regions underwent amplification using RNA transcripts as the source. Using the HTBI primer set, a first-round RT-PCR was run on the TCR CDR3. TCRdb ran MiXCR on the multiplex PCR reads and lists one entry per CDR3 protein. The sample consists of about 420,000 distinct CDR3 sequences, approximately 15% of them appearing once. The source material was blood. These receptors all stem from a woman between 18 and 29 years old with Graves' hyperthyroidism.

This clonotype has a count of ten or more. This chain joins TRBV7-2 and TRBJ2-2, with D possibly TRBD1 on 6 matching bases. The length of the CDR3 is 15 residues. Trimming took 0 bases from V and 8 from J, leaving 13 bases between them. Germline V gene data show CDR1 as SGHTA and CDR2 as FQGNSA. The CDR3: CASSLAVGARGELFF. The CDR3 region has the DNA TGTGCCAGCAGCTTAGCGGTGGGGGCGCGAGGGGAGCTGTTTTTT. Drawing the rest from reference TRBV7-2 and TRBJ2-2, the complete variable domain is GAGVSQSPSNKVTEKGKDVELRCDPISGHTALYWYRQSLGQGLEFLIYFQGNSAPDKSGLPSDRFSAERTGGSVSTLTIQRTQQEDSAVYLCASSLAVGARGELFFGEGSRLTVL.

J is TRBJ2-1 and V is TRBV9, with D tentatively TRBD2 (5 bases). The CDR3 runs 14 residues. Germline loops: CDR1 SGDLS, CDR2 YYNGEE. V was clipped by 3 bases and J by 5 bases, with 12 bases between them. The CDR3 sequence: CASSARLTDNEQFF. In DNA form, the CDR3 reads TGTGCCAGCAGCGCCCGACTAACAGACAATGAGCAGTTCTTC.

This clonotype appeared many times. The J gene is TRBJ2-1, the V gene TRBV28, with 8 bases lining up with TRBD2. With V trimmed by 8 bases and J by 0 bases, 6 bases remained unmatched. The CDR3 length is 15 residues. The germline CDR1 and CDR2 sequences are MDHEN and SYDVKM. The CDR3 DNA reads TGTGCCAGCGGTGAGCGGGAGCGCTCCTACAATGAGCAGTTCTTC. Protein product: CASGERERSYNEQFF.

This clonotype was counted a few times. CDR3 nucleotides: TGTGCCAGTACCTCGGACTACCAGACCGGGGAGCTGTTTTTT. This codes for CASTSDYQTGELFF. The chain joins TRBV19 to TRBJ2-2; D is possibly TRBD2 (6 bases). Trimming pared 7 bases from V and 5 bases from J, leaving 14 bases between. Per germline, CDR1 LNHDA and CDR2 SQIVND (reference sequence). This CDR3 has 14 residues.

The chain employs TRBV19 and TRBJ2-1, with 9 bases identical to TRBD1. Germline V lookup: CDR1 LNHDA, CDR2 SQIVND (reference sequence). The V and J ends lost 5 bases and 8 bases, in that order; junction bases with no gene match: 10. There are 15 residues in the CDR3. The CDR3 coding sequence is TGTGCCAGTAGTCCCGGGACAGGGCAGCGGTATGAGCAGTTCTTC. The encoded protein is CASSPGTGQRYEQFF.

The chain recombines TRBV6-5 with TRBJ1-6; the D is unclear. V was clipped by 0 bases and J by 9 bases, with 12 bases between them. CDR1 MNHEY and CDR2 SVGAGI come from the germline V gene. This CDR3 has 15 amino acids. The CDR3 DNA reads as TGTGCCAGCAGTTACTCGCGGCAGGAGATTTCACCCCTCCACTTT. This codes for CASSYSRQEISPLHF.

Ten or more counts support this clonotype. The chain has TRBV5-6 and TRBJ2-7; 8 nucleotides agree with TRBD2. V lost 1 base, J lost 3 bases, and 9 bases stayed unmatched. In germline, CDR1 is SGHDT, CDR2 YYEEEE. This CDR3 has 16 residues. CDR3 coding DNA: TGTGCCAGCAGCTTGTACGGGACTAGTGAGTACTACGAGCAGTACTTC. This sequence encodes CASSLYGTSEYYEQYF.

In this sample, this clonotype turned up a few times. The chain links TRBV15 to TRBJ1-5; D perhaps matches TRBD1 (6 bases). Germline V CDR1 and CDR2: LNHNV, YYDKDF (reference sequence). V was clipped by 4 bases and J by 5 bases, with 12 bases between them. This CDR3 contains 14 residues. The chain's CDR3 is CATSTPEGDQPQHF. The CDR3 DNA sequence: TGTGCCACCAGCACCCCGGAGGGGGATCAGCCCCAGCATTTT. Looking up the rest from reference TRBV15 and TRBJ1-5 gives the full variable domain: DAMVIQNPRYQVTQFGKPVTLSCSQTLNHNVMYWYQQKSSQAPKLLFHYYDKDFNNEADTPDNFQSRRPNTSFCFLDIRSPGLGDTAMYLCATSTPEGDQPQHFGDGTRLSIL.

The chain couples TRBV5-1 to TRBJ2-1; TRBD1 agrees at 9 bases. Trimming took 4 bases from V and 8 from J; bases not matched to a gene: 10. The germline gives CDR1 SGHRS, CDR2 YFSETQ. This CDR3 comprises 15 residues. This CDR3 reads CASSNTGTGMDEQFF. The CDR3 region has the DNA TGCGCCAGCAGCAACACCGGGACAGGGATGGATGAGCAGTTCTTC.

In its sample, this clonotype was seen many times. The V gene is TRBV20-1, the J gene TRBJ1-6; 10 bases are a match to TRBD1. The V and J ends lost 0 bases and 7 bases, in that order; junction bases with no gene match: 0. This CDR3 has 14 amino acids. Germline V lookup: CDR1 DFQATT, CDR2 SNEGSKA (reference sequence). The DNA of the CDR3 is TGCAGTGCTAGAGAGGACAGGGGGAATTCACCCCTCCACTTT. Its protein is CSAREDRGNSPLHF.

Many counts were recorded for this clonotype. The chain joins TRBV3-1 to TRBJ2-1; 10 nucleotides match TRBD2. CDR3 length equals 16 residues. Germline assignment: CDR1 LGHDT and CDR2 YNNKEL (reference sequence). V gave up 0 bases and J gave up 8 bases; unmatched junction bases: 7. The CDR3 bases are TGTGCCAGCAGCCAAGAAAGGGCTAGCGGGAGATATGAGCAGTTCTTC. This codes for CASSQERASGRYEQFF.

This clonotype was recorded at least ten times. This sequence joins TRBV5-1 and TRBJ2-7; 11 positions match TRBD1. The CDR3 sequence is 14 residues long. CDR1 is SGHRS, CDR2 YFSETQ, per germline. With V trimmed by 4 bases and J by 6 bases, 6 bases remained unmatched. CDR3 sequence (DNA): TGCGCCAGCAGCCCGGGGACAGGGGGTAGCGAGCAGTACTTC. Translation: CASSPGTGGSEQYF.

This clonotype came up many times. The rearrangement uses TRBV28 and TRBJ1-1; D remains unclear. The V end was cut by 6 bases, the J end by 6 bases, with 8 bases between. Germline assignment: CDR1 MDHEN and CDR2 SYDVKM. The CDR3 runs to 11 residues. The CDR3 here is CASSRTAEAFF. The CDR3, as DNA: TGTGCCAGCAGCCGGACTGCTGAAGCTTTCTTT.

This clonotype came up a few times. This rearrangement joins TRBV19 to TRBJ2-1; D is unresolved. The CDR3 covers 15 residues. Trimming left V 3 bases short and J 5 bases short, with 14 bases between. Germline assignment: CDR1 LNHDA and CDR2 SQIVND (reference sequence). CDR3 sequence reads: CASSIGVIGNNEQFF. DNA for the CDR3: TGTGCCAGTAGTATTGGGGTCATCGGCAACAATGAGCAGTTCTTC.

This clonotype was found many times. The chain employs TRBV7-9 and TRBJ1-5; no clear D. V lost 2 bases and J 4 bases, leaving 3 bases between the germline ends. The germline V gene has CDR1 SEHNR and CDR2 FQNEAQ (reference sequence). The CDR3 has 12 residues. Written as DNA, the CDR3 is TGTGCCAGCAGCTTACCGAATCAGCCCCAGCATTTT. Its translation: CASSLPNQPQHF.

In the case of this clonotype: This may arise from a read error, as a much more abundant clone is one base away. The conserved phenylalanine or tryptophan normally closing the CDR3 is absent here, so this likely arose from a read error. The V and J genes are TRBV20-1 and TRBJ2-7; perhaps TRBD1 as D (5 bases). Germline-derived CDR1 and CDR2 are DFQATT and SNEGSKA (reference sequence). The CDR3 totals 14 residues. The V and J ends lost 0 bases and 5 bases respectively, with 14 bases between them. CDR3 nucleotides: TGCAGTGCTAGAGATCGGCAGGGTCGCAACGAGCAGTACTTA. Translation gives CSARDRQGRNEQYL.

The chain links TRBV4-1 to TRBJ2-1; D unresolved. Germline loops: CDR1 MGHRA, CDR2 YSYEKL. CDR3 length: 14 amino acids. Between the trimmed V and J ends, which lost 0 bases and 2 bases, there was a span of 5 bases. The CDR3 DNA reads TGCGCCAGCAGCCAAGAGGACGCCTACAATGAGCAGTTCTTC. Amino acid sequence: CASSQEDAYNEQFF.

The chain links TRBV18 to TRBJ1-1; TRBD1 agrees at 9 bases. The V and J ends lost 0 bases and 4 bases, in that order; junction bases with no gene match: 12. Germline loops: CDR1 KGHSH, CDR2 LQKENI. CDR3 length: 18 residues. The CDR3 DNA follows: TGTGCCAGCTCACCACCGAACAGGGGGCCGGGTCGATCCACTGAAGCTTTCTTT. Its protein is CASSPPNRGPGRSTEAFF. Drawing the rest from reference TRBV18 and TRBJ1-1, the complete variable domain is NAGVMQNPRHLVRRRGQEARLRCSPMKGHSHVYWYRQLPEEGLKFMVYLQKENIIDESGMPKERFSAEFPKEGPSILRIQQVVRGDSAAYFCASSPPNRGPGRSTEAFFGQGTRLTVV.

This clonotype has ten or more counts. This chain uses TRBV30 with TRBJ2-5; no reliable D call. Trimming left V 1 base short and J 4 bases short, with 10 bases between. The CDR3 has 13 residues. Germline V CDR1 and CDR2: GTSNPN, SVGIG (reference sequence). CDR3 amino acids: CAWSGVGRETQYF. The CDR3 nucleotides are TGTGCCTGGAGTGGTGTGGGTCGAGAGACCCAGTACTTC.

Many counts were recorded for this clonotype. In DNA form, the CDR3 reads TGTGCCAGCAGTTACGAAGACGAGCAGTACTTC. It codes for CASSYEDEQYF. The chain employs TRBV6-1 and TRBJ2-7; unclear D gene. The CDR3 extends over 11 amino acids. The V end lost 5 bases, the J end lost 5 bases, and 7 bases lay between the germline ends. The germline V gene has CDR1 MNHNS and CDR2 SASEGT.

In its sample, this clonotype was seen many times. The CDR3 here is CASSFGTGGPNTEAFF. The CDR3 nucleotides read TGCGCCAGCAGCTTCGGGACAGGGGGCCCGAACACTGAAGCTTTCTTT. This rearrangement joins TRBV5-1 to TRBJ1-1, with TRBD1 matching over 12 bases. The CDR3 loop spans 16 amino acids. CDR1 and CDR2 (germline): SGHRS, YFSETQ. V was clipped by 2 bases and J by 1 base; unmatched bases: 3.

Comments on this clonotype: Just one base apart from a much larger clone, this may be a read error. The chain links TRBV10-3 to TRBJ1-2, with TRBD1 matching 9 bases. This CDR3 comprises 15 residues. Germline assignment: CDR1 ENHRY and CDR2 SYGVKD. DNA for the CDR3: TGTGCCATCAGGAGACAGGGGGACAACCACTATGGCTGCACCTTC. Its protein is CAIRRQGDNHYGCTF.